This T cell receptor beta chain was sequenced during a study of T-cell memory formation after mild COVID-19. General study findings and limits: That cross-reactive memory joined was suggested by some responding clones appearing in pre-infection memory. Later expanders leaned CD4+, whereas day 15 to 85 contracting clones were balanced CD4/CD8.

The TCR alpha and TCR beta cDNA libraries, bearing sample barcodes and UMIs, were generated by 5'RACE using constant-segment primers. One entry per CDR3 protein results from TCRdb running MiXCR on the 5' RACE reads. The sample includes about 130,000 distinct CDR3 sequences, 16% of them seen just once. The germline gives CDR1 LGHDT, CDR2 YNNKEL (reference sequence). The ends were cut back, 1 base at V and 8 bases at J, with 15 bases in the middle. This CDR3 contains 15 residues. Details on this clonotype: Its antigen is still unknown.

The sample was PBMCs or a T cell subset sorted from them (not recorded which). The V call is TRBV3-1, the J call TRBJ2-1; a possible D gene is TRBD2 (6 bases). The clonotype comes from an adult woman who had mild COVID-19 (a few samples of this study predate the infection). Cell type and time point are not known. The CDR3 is CASSQVGSGVYEQFF. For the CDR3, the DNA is TGTGCCAGCAGCCAAGTTGGGTCGGGAGTCTATGAGCAGTTCTTC.